The rows below give T cell receptor beta chains drawn from one sample of a study of T-cell memory formation after mild COVID-19. TCRdb reprocessed the 5' RACE reads via MiXCR and lists one record per CDR3 protein. The top ten clones hold 20% to 25% of a sample with some 300,000 distinct CDR3 sequences, just under 20% of them seen once. Sequenced material: PBMCs or a T cell subset sorted from them (not recorded which). The receptor source for this set is a man aged 18-30 years who had mild COVID-19 (a few samples of this study predate the infection). Cell type and time point are not known. CDR3s include the opening cysteine and the closing phenylalanine or tryptophan. A D gene is named only where the DNA matches it firmly. Size tells how often a clone was seen (once, few, many) or the class of an expanded clone, and some rows leave it out.

clone size: NA; V gene: TRBV7-3; D gene: TRBD1; J gene: TRBJ2-3; CDR3 DNA: TGTGCCAGCAGCTTGACGGGACAGATCACAGATACGCAGTATTTT; CDR3 protein: CASSLTGQITDTQYF
clone size: few; V gene: TRBV12-3/TRBV12-4; D gene: NA; J gene: TRBJ2-1; CDR3 DNA: TGTGCCAGCAGAATCTACAATGAGCAGTTCTTC; CDR3 protein: CASRIYNEQFF
clone size: NA; V gene: TRBV7-2; D gene: NA; J gene: TRBJ2-3; CDR3 DNA: TGTGCCAGCAGATCTGGAACAGATACGCAGTATTTT; CDR3 protein: CASRSGTDTQYF
clone size: few; V gene: TRBV7-2; D gene: TRBD1; J gene: TRBJ1-2; CDR3 DNA: TGTGCCAGCAGCTCCCGCGGGGGGCCGGGACAGGGACTCCATGGCTACACCTTC; CDR3 protein: CASSSRGGPGQGLHGYTF
clone size: many; V gene: TRBV7-9; D gene: NA; J gene: TRBJ2-1; CDR3 DNA: TGTGCCAGCAGCTTCCAGTACAATGAGCAGTTCTTC; CDR3 protein: CASSFQYNEQFF
clone size: few; V gene: TRBV5-1; D gene: NA; J gene: TRBJ2-5; CDR3 DNA: TGCGCCAGCAGCTTGGCCTATAGCCAGCTGGAGACCCAGTACTTC; CDR3 protein: CASSLAYSQLETQYF
clone size: NA; V gene: TRBV5-1; D gene: NA; J gene: TRBJ2-5; CDR3 DNA: TGCGCCAGCAGCTTGTCCAGGGTCGGGGAGACCCAGTACTTC; CDR3 protein: CASSLSRVGETQYF
clone size: NA; V gene: TRBV2; D gene: TRBD1; J gene: TRBJ1-2; CDR3 DNA: TGTGCCAGCATCCGGGATGGGACAGGGCGCGGCTACACCTTC; CDR3 protein: CASIRDGTGRGYTF
clone size: few; V gene: TRBV6-2/TRBV6-3; D gene: TRBD2; J gene: TRBJ2-3; CDR3 DNA: TGTGCCAGCAGAAAAAGCGGGGTCCAGGATACGCAGTATTTT; CDR3 protein: CASRKSGVQDTQYF
clone size: NA; V gene: TRBV7-2; D gene: NA; J gene: TRBJ1-2; CDR3 DNA: TGTGCCAGCAGCTTAGATGACCATGGCTACACCTTC; CDR3 protein: CASSLDDHGYTF
clone size: few; V gene: TRBV9; D gene: NA; J gene: TRBJ2-3; CDR3 DNA: TGTGCCAGCAGCGTAGCAGCTATAGATACGCAGTATTTT; CDR3 protein: CASSVAAIDTQYF
clone size: few; V gene: TRBV27; D gene: NA; J gene: TRBJ1-6; CDR3 DNA: TGTGCCAGCAGTTTCGGGGGGATTTATAATTCACCCCTCCACTTT; CDR3 protein: CASSFGGIYNSPLHF
clone size: once; V gene: TRBV4-3; D gene: TRBD1; J gene: TRBJ2-5; CDR3 DNA: TGCGCCAGCAGCCAGAGGCGGGACAGGGTGGAGACCCAGTACTTC; CDR3 protein: CASSQRRDRVETQYF
clone size: NA; V gene: TRBV7-2; D gene: NA; J gene: TRBJ2-3; CDR3 DNA: TGTGACAGCAGCTACGGACTTTCGACAGATACGCAGTATTTT; CDR3 protein: CDSSYGLSTDTQYF
clone size: NA; V gene: TRBV6-1; D gene: TRBD1; J gene: TRBJ2-6; CDR3 DNA: TGTGCCAGCAGTGGACAGGGATCAAACGTCCTGACTTTC; CDR3 protein: CASSGQGSNVLTF
clone size: NA; V gene: TRBV10-3; D gene: NA; J gene: TRBJ1-2; CDR3 DNA: TGTGCCATCAGCGCCCTAGGGCCAGACTATGGCTACACCTTC; CDR3 protein: CAISALGPDYGYTF
clone size: few; V gene: TRBV2; D gene: NA; J gene: TRBJ2-2; CDR3 DNA: TGTGCCAGCAAGGGGGAGGACGGGGAGCTGTTTTTT; CDR3 protein: CASKGEDGELFF
clone size: NA; V gene: TRBV24-1; D gene: NA; J gene: TRBJ2-2; CDR3 DNA: TGTGCCACCAGTGATCCCAGGACGGACTACACCGGGGAGCTGTTTTTT; CDR3 protein: CATSDPRTDYTGELFF
clone size: few; V gene: TRBV7-9; D gene: TRBD1; J gene: TRBJ2-5; CDR3 DNA: TGTGCCAGCACGGGACAGGGAATGGCGGAGACCCAGTACTTC; CDR3 protein: CASTGQGMAETQYF
clone size: NA; V gene: TRBV4-2; D gene: TRBD2; J gene: TRBJ2-3; CDR3 DNA: TGTGCCAGCAGCCCACCGGGACTAGCGGGGAGCACAGATACGCAGTATTTT; CDR3 protein: CASSPPGLAGSTDTQYF
clone size: few; V gene: TRBV18; D gene: NA; J gene: TRBJ2-7; CDR3 DNA: TGTGCCAGCTCACCAGATAGGCAGGTACACGAGCAGTACTTC; CDR3 protein: CASSPDRQVHEQYF
clone size: few; V gene: TRBV20-1; D gene: NA; J gene: TRBJ2-2; CDR3 DNA: TGCAGTGCTAGCCCGTCTTATGCCGGGGAGCTGTTTTTT; CDR3 protein: CSASPSYAGELFF
clone size: NA; V gene: TRBV5-1; D gene: TRBD1; J gene: TRBJ2-4; CDR3 DNA: TGCGCCAGCAGCTTGGGGACAGGGAGGCCAGCCAAAAACATTCACTACTTC; CDR3 protein: CASSLGTGRPAKNIHYF
clone size: NA; V gene: TRBV19; D gene: NA; J gene: TRBJ2-6; CDR3 DNA: TGTGCCAGTAGTATGATCGGGGGCGCTGATAGCTCTGGGGCCAACGTCCTGACTTTC; CDR3 protein: CASSMIGGADSSGANVLTF
clone size: few; V gene: TRBV12-3/TRBV12-4; D gene: NA; J gene: TRBJ1-1; CDR3 DNA: TGTGCCAGCAGTTTAATGGTGAACACTGAAGCTTTCTTT; CDR3 protein: CASSLMVNTEAFF
clone size: few; V gene: TRBV7-8; D gene: NA; J gene: TRBJ1-5; CDR3 DNA: TGTGCCAGCAGCTTAAGGGAGGTGGATAGCAATCAGCCCCAGCATTTT; CDR3 protein: CASSLREVDSNQPQHF
clone size: NA; V gene: TRBV20-1; D gene: NA; J gene: TRBJ1-2; CDR3 DNA: TGCAGTGCCAAACAGGGAGCTAACTATGGCTACACCTTC; CDR3 protein: CSAKQGANYGYTF
clone size: few; V gene: TRBV12-3/TRBV12-4; D gene: NA; J gene: TRBJ2-5; CDR3 DNA: TGTGCCAGCAGTAACGATGGGGGAGAGACCCAGTACTTC; CDR3 protein: CASSNDGGETQYF
clone size: NA; V gene: TRBV2; D gene: NA; J gene: TRBJ2-5; CDR3 DNA: TGTGCCAGCAGGTTCTGGCAAGAAGAGACCCAGTACTTC; CDR3 protein: CASRFWQEETQYF
clone size: NA; V gene: TRBV2; D gene: NA; J gene: TRBJ1-1; CDR3 DNA: TGTGCCAGCAGACGCCAGGTAGGGACGATGAAAACTGAAGCTTTCTTT; CDR3 protein: CASRRQVGTMKTEAFF
clone size: NA; V gene: TRBV29-1; D gene: TRBD1; J gene: TRBJ2-1; CDR3 DNA: TGCAGCGTTGACGGGACAGGGATGTTGGAGCAGTTCTTC; CDR3 protein: CSVDGTGMLEQFF
clone size: many; V gene: TRBV24-1; D gene: NA; J gene: TRBJ2-2; CDR3 DNA: TGTGCCACCAGTGATCCTCGGAGGGGTGCCGGGGAGCTGTTTTTT; CDR3 protein: CATSDPRRGAGELFF
clone size: few; V gene: TRBV6-4; D gene: NA; J gene: TRBJ2-2; CDR3 DNA: TGTGCCAGCAGTGACTCGGCCACCGGGGAGCTGTTTTTT; CDR3 protein: CASSDSATGELFF
clone size: once; V gene: TRBV7-3; D gene: TRBD2; J gene: TRBJ2-1; CDR3 DNA: TGTGCCAGCAGCTTAACGGGGGGGTCCTCGTCCAATGAGCAGTTCTTC; CDR3 protein: CASSLTGGSSSNEQFF
clone size: few; V gene: TRBV20-1; D gene: TRBD2; J gene: TRBJ2-3; CDR3 DNA: TGCAGTGCTAGACGAGCTAGCGGGGGGGCCACAGATACGCAGTATTTT; CDR3 protein: CSARRASGGATDTQYF
clone size: NA; V gene: TRBV7-9; D gene: NA; J gene: TRBJ2-4; CDR3 DNA: TGTGCCAGCAGCCCTATGGCAACGGCTCAGTACTTC; CDR3 protein: CASSPMATAQYF
clone size: few; V gene: TRBV27; D gene: NA; J gene: TRBJ1-5; CDR3 DNA: TGTGCCAGCAATAATCGGGGCCAGCCCCAGCATTTT; CDR3 protein: CASNNRGQPQHF
clone size: few; V gene: TRBV6-5; D gene: TRBD2; J gene: TRBJ2-3; CDR3 DNA: TGTGCCAGCAGTGGACGGATCCTAGCGGGGGGGCAGATGGGCACAGATACGCAGTATTTT; CDR3 protein: CASSGRILAGGQMGTDTQYF
clone size: few; V gene: TRBV12-3/TRBV12-4; D gene: NA; J gene: TRBJ2-3; CDR3 DNA: TGTGCCAGCAGTCAACCAGGGGGGTTCACAGATACGCAGTATTTT; CDR3 protein: CASSQPGGFTDTQYF
clone size: many; V gene: TRBV5-1; D gene: NA; J gene: TRBJ1-1; CDR3 DNA: TGCGCCAGCAGCTTGGGGAGCTCGGCCATCACGGAGGAAGCTTTCTTT; CDR3 protein: CASSLGSSAITEEAFF
clone size: many; V gene: TRBV24-1; D gene: NA; J gene: TRBJ2-3; CDR3 DNA: TGTGCCACCCCCCCAGATACGCAGTATTTT; CDR3 protein: CATPPDTQYF
clone size: NA; V gene: TRBV5-1; D gene: NA; J gene: TRBJ1-5; CDR3 DNA: TGCGCCAGCAGTCAGGACGGGGCGCAGAATCAGCCCCAGCATTTT; CDR3 protein: CASSQDGAQNQPQHF
clone size: few; V gene: TRBV28; D gene: NA; J gene: TRBJ2-4; CDR3 DNA: TGTGCCAGCAGTTCCGGCCAAGCCAAAAACATTCAGTACTTC; CDR3 protein: CASSSGQAKNIQYF
clone size: NA; V gene: TRBV5-6; D gene: NA; J gene: TRBJ2-7; CDR3 DNA: TGTGCCAGCAGTTGGTTCGGCAGGGAAACCTACGAGCAGTACTTC; CDR3 protein: CASSWFGRETYEQYF
clone size: few; V gene: TRBV7-9; D gene: NA; J gene: TRBJ2-3; CDR3 DNA: TGTGCCAGCAGCTTAGAGGGGGGCACCGATACGCAGTATTTT; CDR3 protein: CASSLEGGTDTQYF
clone size: NA; V gene: TRBV7-3; D gene: NA; J gene: TRBJ2-5; CDR3 DNA: TGTGCCAGCAGCTTAGGAGGGGCCGGGGGCGGAGAGACCCAGTACTTC; CDR3 protein: CASSLGGAGGGETQYF
clone size: NA; V gene: TRBV4-3; D gene: TRBD1; J gene: TRBJ2-3; CDR3 DNA: TGCGCCAGCAGCCAAGAACCGGGACAGGTCACAGATACGCAGTATTTT; CDR3 protein: CASSQEPGQVTDTQYF
clone size: few; V gene: TRBV2; D gene: NA; J gene: TRBJ2-2; CDR3 DNA: TGTGCCAGCAGTGAGGGGGAAAGGGTCACCGGGGAGCTGTTTTTT; CDR3 protein: CASSEGERVTGELFF
clone size: NA; V gene: TRBV7-9; D gene: NA; J gene: TRBJ2-6; CDR3 DNA: TGTGCCAGCAGTTCAGGGGCCAGATCCGGGGCCAACGTCCTGACTTTC; CDR3 protein: CASSSGARSGANVLTF
clone size: few; V gene: TRBV4-2; D gene: TRBD1; J gene: TRBJ1-1; CDR3 DNA: TGTGCCAGCAGCCCCTTGGGGACAGGGTCGGGAACTGAAGCTTTCTTT; CDR3 protein: CASSPLGTGSGTEAFF
clone size: few; V gene: TRBV6-5; D gene: NA; J gene: TRBJ2-2; CDR3 DNA: TGTGCCAGCAGTTACAGGTCGGGCCCGAACACCGGGGAGCTGTTTTTT; CDR3 protein: CASSYRSGPNTGELFF
clone size: few; V gene: TRBV20-1; D gene: NA; J gene: TRBJ1-5; CDR3 DNA: TGCAGTGCTAGCCTACAGGATAATAGCAATCAGCCCCAGCATTTT; CDR3 protein: CSASLQDNSNQPQHF
clone size: many; V gene: TRBV5-5; D gene: NA; J gene: TRBJ2-3; CDR3 DNA: TGTGCCAGCAGCTACTTTGCGTCACCAATCGATACGCAGTATTTT; CDR3 protein: CASSYFASPIDTQYF
clone size: few; V gene: TRBV24-1; D gene: NA; J gene: TRBJ2-5; CDR3 DNA: TGTGCCACCAGTGGAACTGGCCGCCGTGCCCAGTACTTC; CDR3 protein: CATSGTGRRAQYF
clone size: NA; V gene: TRBV20-1; D gene: NA; J gene: TRBJ2-3; CDR3 DNA: TGCAGTGCTAGAGATCAGTGGGGGGGGCCGGATACGCAGTATTTT; CDR3 protein: CSARDQWGGPDTQYF
clone size: NA; V gene: TRBV7-2; D gene: NA; J gene: TRBJ1-1; CDR3 DNA: TGTGCCAGCAGCTTAGTAGGTCGGCAAGGAGCTTTCTTT; CDR3 protein: CASSLVGRQGAFF
clone size: NA; V gene: TRBV6-2/TRBV6-3; D gene: NA; J gene: TRBJ2-1; CDR3 DNA: TGTGCCAGCAGTTATTGGGCTTACAATGAGCAGTTCTTC; CDR3 protein: CASSYWAYNEQFF